This TCR beta chain is from a study of CD8 T cells in Susac syndrome. Points from the study as a whole: The study's TCR sequencing and HLA analysis drew on a certain number of individuals. That number was acknowledged as relatively small.

The study sequenced TCR beta in blood CD8+ and CD4+ T cells. CDR3 length equals 14 residues. Germline CDR1 reads SQVTM; CDR2 reads ANQGSEA. The J segment lost 3 bases and the V segment lost 8 bases, leaving 9 bases of the junction unmatched. Reverse transcription used roughly 0.45 to 1 ug RNA and random hexamers. TCRdb re-called the immunoSEQ multiplex PCR reads with MiXCR, one entry per CDR3 protein. The sample records roughly 180,000 distinct CDR3 sequences, around 96% being singletons. Comment on this clonotype: Its matching antigen is unknown.

The chain couples TRBV29-1 to TRBJ2-3; 9 positions agree with TRBD1. Sequencing used CD4+ T cells from PBMCs. The clonotype comes from a human donor in good health. The CDR3 protein is CSSRSDRGTDTQYF. The CDR3 DNA reads TGCAGCAGCCGCTCCGACAGGGGGACAGATACGCAGTATTTT.